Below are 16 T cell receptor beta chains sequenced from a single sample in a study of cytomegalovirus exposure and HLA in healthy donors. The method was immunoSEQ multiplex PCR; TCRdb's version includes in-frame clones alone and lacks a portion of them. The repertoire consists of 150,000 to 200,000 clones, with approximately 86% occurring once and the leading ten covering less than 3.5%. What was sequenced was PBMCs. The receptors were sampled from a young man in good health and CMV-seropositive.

The CDR3 DNA sequence: TGTGCCAGCAGCTTAGCAGGGGGCGAGGGCAACGAGCAGTTCTTC. It codes for CASSLAGGEGNEQFF. The chain couples TRBV7-2 to TRBJ2-1, with 7 bases lining up with TRBD1. The CDR3 consists of 15 residues. V shed 0 bases and J 10 bases; nucleotides not matched to a gene: 9. CDR1 is SGHTA and CDR2 is FQGNSA in the germline V gene.

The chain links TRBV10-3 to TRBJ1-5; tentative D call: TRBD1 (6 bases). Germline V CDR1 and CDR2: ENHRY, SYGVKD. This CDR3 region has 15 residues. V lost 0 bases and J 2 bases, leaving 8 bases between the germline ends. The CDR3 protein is CAISESQGRNQPQHF. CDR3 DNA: TGTGCCATCAGTGAGTCACAGGGACGCAATCAGCCCCAGCATTTT.

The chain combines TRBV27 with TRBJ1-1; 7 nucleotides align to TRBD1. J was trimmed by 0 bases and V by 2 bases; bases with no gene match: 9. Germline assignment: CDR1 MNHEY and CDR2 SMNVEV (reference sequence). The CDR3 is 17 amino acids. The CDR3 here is CASSLKSWGTVNTEAFF. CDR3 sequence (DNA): TGTGCCAGCAGTTTAAAGTCGTGGGGGACAGTGAACACTGAAGCTTTCTTT.

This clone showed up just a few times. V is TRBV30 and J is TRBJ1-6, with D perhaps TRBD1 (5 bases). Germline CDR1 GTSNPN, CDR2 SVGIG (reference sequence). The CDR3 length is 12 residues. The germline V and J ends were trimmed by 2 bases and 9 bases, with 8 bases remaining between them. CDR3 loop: CAWSKGASPLHF. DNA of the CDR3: TGTGCCTGGAGTAAAGGGGCTTCACCCCTCCACTTT.

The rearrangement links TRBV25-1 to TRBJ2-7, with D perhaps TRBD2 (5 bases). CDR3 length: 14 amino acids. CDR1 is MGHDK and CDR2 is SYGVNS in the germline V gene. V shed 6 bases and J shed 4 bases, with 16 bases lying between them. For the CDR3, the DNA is TGTGCCAGCAGGCCTGGAGGTGCTAGGTACGAGCAGTACTTC. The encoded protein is CASRPGGARYEQYF.

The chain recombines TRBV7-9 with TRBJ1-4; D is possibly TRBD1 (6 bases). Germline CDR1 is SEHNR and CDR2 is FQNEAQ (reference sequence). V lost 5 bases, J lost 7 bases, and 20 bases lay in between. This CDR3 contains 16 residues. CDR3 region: CASSPMGGRVGEKLFF. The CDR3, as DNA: TGTGCCAGCAGCCCTATGGGGGGGCGTGTGGGTGAAAAACTGTTTTTT.

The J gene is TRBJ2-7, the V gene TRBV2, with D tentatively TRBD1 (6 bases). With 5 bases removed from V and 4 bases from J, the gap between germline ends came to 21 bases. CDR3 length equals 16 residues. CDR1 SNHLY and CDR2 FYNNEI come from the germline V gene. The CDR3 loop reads CASSYSNRDTRYEQYF. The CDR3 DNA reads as TGTGCCAGCAGTTATTCTAACCGGGACACGCGGTACGAGCAGTACTTC. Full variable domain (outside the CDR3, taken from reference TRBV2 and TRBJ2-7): EPEVTQTPSHQVTQMGQEVILRCVPISNHLYFYWYRQILGQKVEFLVSFYNNEISEKSEIFDDQFSVERPDGSNFTLKIRSTKLEDSAMYFCASSYSNRDTRYEQYFGPGTRLTVT.

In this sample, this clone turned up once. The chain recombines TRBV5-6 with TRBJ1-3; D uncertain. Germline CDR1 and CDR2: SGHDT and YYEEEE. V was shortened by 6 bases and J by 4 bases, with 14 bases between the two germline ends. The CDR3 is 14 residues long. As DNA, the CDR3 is TGTGCCAGCACCGGCCCATCGGGGGGAAACACCATATATTTT. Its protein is CASTGPSGGNTIYF.

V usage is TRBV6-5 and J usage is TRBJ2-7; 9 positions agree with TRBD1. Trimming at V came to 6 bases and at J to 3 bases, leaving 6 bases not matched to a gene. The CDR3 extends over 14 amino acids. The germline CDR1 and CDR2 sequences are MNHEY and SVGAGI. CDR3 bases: TGTGCCAGCAGCCCTGGGACAGGGCTCTACGAGCAGTACTTC. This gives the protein CASSPGTGLYEQYF.

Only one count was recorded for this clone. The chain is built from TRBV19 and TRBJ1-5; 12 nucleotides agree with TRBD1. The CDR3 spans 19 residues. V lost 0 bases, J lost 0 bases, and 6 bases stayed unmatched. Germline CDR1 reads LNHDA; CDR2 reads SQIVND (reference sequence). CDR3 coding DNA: TGTGCCAGTAGTATAGACCGGGACAGGGGGCCCGATAGCAATCAGCCCCAGCATTTT. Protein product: CASSIDRDRGPDSNQPQHF.

The CDR3 sequence is CASSLRLPHNEQFF. The CDR3 DNA reads TGTGCCAGCAGTTTAAGACTACCCCACAATGAGCAGTTCTTC. The chain carries TRBV27 and TRBJ2-1, with a possible D match to TRBD2 (5 bases). The germline V gene encodes CDR1 MNHEY and CDR2 SMNVEV (reference sequence). V lost 2 bases and J 5 bases, leaving 10 bases between the germline ends. The CDR3 is 14 amino acids.

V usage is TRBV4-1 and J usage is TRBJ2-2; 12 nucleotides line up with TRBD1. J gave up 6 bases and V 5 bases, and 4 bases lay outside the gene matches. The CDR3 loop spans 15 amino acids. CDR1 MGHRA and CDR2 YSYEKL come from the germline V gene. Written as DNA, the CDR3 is TGCGCCAGCAGCTGGGGACAGGGGGCTGCCGGGGAGCTGTTTTTT. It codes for CASSWGQGAAGELFF.

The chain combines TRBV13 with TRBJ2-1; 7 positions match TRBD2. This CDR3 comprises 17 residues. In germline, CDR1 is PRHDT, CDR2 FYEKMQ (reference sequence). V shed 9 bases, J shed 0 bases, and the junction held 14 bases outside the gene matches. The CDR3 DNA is TGTGCCAGTAGAGGGGATGGGGGGGATAGCTCCTACAATGAGCAGTTCTTC. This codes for CASRGDGGDSSYNEQFF.

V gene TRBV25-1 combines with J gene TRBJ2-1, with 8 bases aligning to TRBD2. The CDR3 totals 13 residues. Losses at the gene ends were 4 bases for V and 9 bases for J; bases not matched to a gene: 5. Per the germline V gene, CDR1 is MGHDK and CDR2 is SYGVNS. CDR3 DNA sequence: TGTGCCAGCAGTGCCCCGGGGGGGACTGAGCAGTTCTTC. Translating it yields CASSAPGGTEQFF.

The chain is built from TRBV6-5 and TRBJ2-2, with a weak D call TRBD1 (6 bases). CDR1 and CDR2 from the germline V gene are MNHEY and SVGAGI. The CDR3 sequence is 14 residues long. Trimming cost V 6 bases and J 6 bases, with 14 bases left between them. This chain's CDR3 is CASSRLPGAGELFF. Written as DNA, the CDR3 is TGTGCCAGCAGCCGGCTTCCAGGGGCCGGGGAGCTGTTTTTT.

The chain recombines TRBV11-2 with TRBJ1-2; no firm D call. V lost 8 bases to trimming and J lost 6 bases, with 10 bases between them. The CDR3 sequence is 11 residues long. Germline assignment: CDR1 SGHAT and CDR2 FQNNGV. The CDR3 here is CASGEGDGYTF. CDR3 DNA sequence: TGTGCCAGCGGCGAGGGCGATGGCTACACCTTC.